This T cell receptor (beta chain) was profiled in a study of blood T cell repertoires in COVID-19 (dated by TCRdb to 2018 to 2021). With regard to the full study: Samples covering the acute and convalescent phases of COVID-19 were provided by collaborators in the United States, Italy and Spain. Where HLA class I and class II types were available, the types were taken from metadata supplied by the sample provider, not from assay-based typing. The material from the prospective study consisted of cDNA or gDNA derived from T cells, B-cell-depleted T cells, or PBMCs. Samples were obtained from the ongoing ImmuneRACE study (first 160 participants) and from 1,254 subjects provided by 6 global collaborators. Sample metadata almost always included a de-identified subject ID, COVID-19 status, age in years and sex. A freely available public database, intended as a resource for researchers studying the immune response to SARS-CoV-2, is where the repertoires were released. Deeply sampled blood TCRbeta repertoires from subjects exposed to, actively infected with, or recovered from COVID-19 were included in the dataset.

TCRbeta CDR3 regions were amplified from genomic DNA by means of the immunoSEQ Assay, a bias-controlled multiplex PCR. The study's own analysis went as follows. The number of nucleated cells in each sample was estimated by amplification of reference gene primers within the assay. Sequence reads were collapsed and filtered to measure the absolute abundance of every unique TCRbeta CDR3 rearrangement. For each sample, productive Simpson clonality was calculated as the square root of Simpson's diversity index over productive rearrangements. TCRdb provides this immuneACCESS table in a form limited to in-frame rearrangements. Some clones are lacking; in checked studies, under half of them reflect an unresolved V gene, and why the rest are absent is not known. The DNA was the basis for D and trimming; V, J and clone size are from that table. The sample table lists 150,000 to 200,000 clones, just under 80% of them with a count of one. The top ten constitute around 6.3% of the sample.

The collaborating institutions used their own protocols to collect whole blood in K2EDTA tubes. For TCRbeta analysis, collaborator samples were shipped as frozen whole blood, as isolated PBMCs, or as DNA extracted from either sample type. The CDR3, from cysteine to phenylalanine, totals 13 residues. Left in the record is the CDR3 DNA by itself, 39 bases read in frame from the first base. As encoded in the germline V gene, CDR1 is SGHTA while CDR2 is FQGNSA. Trimming at the junction amounts to 3 bases on V and 10 bases on J, and the germline ends lie 14 bases apart. Broad study findings and their caveats: The quantity of clinical and demographic metadata differed by source and by participant and was supplied without curation.

Turning to this clone: The clone's antigen remains unknown. The input lacks base qualities; no much larger clone sits a single base away.

This chain joins TRBV7-2 to TRBJ2-3, with no confident D gene call. The TCR originated in a man between 65 and 85 years old with active or convalescent COVID-19. The specimen sequenced was peripheral blood. This receptor has the CDR3 CASSFPLLSAQYF. The base sequence is TGTGCCAGCAGCTTCCCCCTTCTATCGGCGCAGTATTTT.